This T cell receptor (beta chain) came from a study of T-cell memory formation after mild COVID-19. TCR alpha and TCR beta cDNA libraries carrying sample barcodes and UMIs were produced by 5'RACE using constant-segment primers. TCRdb fed the 5' RACE reads into MiXCR, producing one record per CDR3 protein. The data show about 130,000 distinct CDR3 sequences, 20% to 25% seen once. This CDR3 is 16 amino acids long. Trimming took off 2 bases at V and 4 bases at J, with 17 bases between the two ends. The germline CDR1 and CDR2 sequences are MGHRA and YSYEKL. The sample taken for sequencing was PBMCs or a T cell subset sorted from them (not recorded which). The sequence came from an adult woman who had mild COVID-19 (a few samples of this study predate the infection). Cell type and time point are not known. This chain uses TRBV4-1 with TRBJ1-2; D is unclear. CDR3 amino acids: CASSQSRALDLYGYTF. CDR3 coding DNA: TGCGCCAGCAGCCAAAGCCGGGCCCTAGACCTCTATGGCTACACCTTC.